This is a list of T cell receptor beta chains from one sample in a study of shared T cell receptors in the human thymus. Some clones are missing from TCRdb's copy, which holds only in-frame ones; the method was immunoSEQ multiplex PCR. Of 500,000 to 550,000 clones listed, about 80% are singletons. The data also belong to a second study, concerning human thymus T cells.

Sequencing was done on a sample of thymocytes. The receptors were sampled from a boy in the first two years of life with a congenital heart defect. CDR3s include the opening cysteine and the closing phenylalanine or tryptophan. A D gene is named only where the DNA matches it firmly. Clone size is not always given. Where it is, it says once, few, many or a class for expanded clones.

few	TRBV6-5	.	TRBJ2-3	CASSPRDNTDTQYF	TGTGCCAGCAGTCCCCGGGACAACACAGATACGCAGTATTTT
.	TRBV6-1	TRBD2	TRBJ2-4	CASSEVDGTSGRAHENIQYF	TGTGCCAGCAGTGAAGTGGATGGGACTAGCGGGAGGGCCCACGAAAACATTCAGTACTTC
.	TRBV19	.	TRBJ2-7	CAEGDNCCYEQYF	TGTGCCGAGGGGGACAATTGTTGCTACGAGCAGTACTTC
once	TRBV7-9	TRBD1	TRBJ1-1	CASSAAGRGEEAEAFF	TGTGCCAGCAGCGCCGCGGGCAGGGGGGAGGAAGCTGAAGCTTTCTTT
few	TRBV19	.	TRBJ1-5	CASSVTGTLSNQPQHF	TGTGCCAGTAGTGTCACCGGGACACTTAGCAATCAGCCCCAGCATTTT
.	TRBV7-2	TRBD1	TRBJ2-7	CASSSGTGIWEQYF	TGTGCCAGCAGCTCCGGGACAGGGATATGGGAGCAGTACTTC
.	TRBV6-1	TRBD2	TRBJ2-5	CASSELGGTNPSLETQYF	TGTGCCAGCAGTGAATTGGGGGGGACGAACCCTTCGTTGGAGACCCAGTACTTC
.	TRBV11-3	TRBD2	TRBJ2-7	CASSWVGTRSAEQYF	TGTGCCAGCAGCTGGGTGGGGACTAGATCCGCCGAGCAGTACTTC
.	TRBV19	.	TRBJ2-7	CASSPSSGVTYEQYF	TGTGCCAGTAGTCCCTCTTCGGGAGTAACGTACGAGCAGTACTTC
.	TRBV10-3	.	TRBJ1-1	CAISESRRNTEAFF	TGTGCCATCAGTGAGTCGCGGAGGAACACTGAAGCTTTCTTT
.	TRBV6-5	TRBD1	TRBJ2-7	CASRPGQGSYEQYF	TGTGCCAGCAGACCGGGACAGGGCTCCTACGAGCAGTACTTC
.	TRBV7-8	TRBD2	TRBJ2-7	CASSFCWNGLADEQYF	TGTGCCAGCAGCTTTTGTTGGAACGGACTAGCGGACGAGCAGTACTTC
.	TRBV27	TRBD1	TRBJ2-1	CASSSDRGLNPNEQFF	TGTGCCAGCAGCTCGGACAGGGGGCTTAACCCGAATGAGCAGTTCTTC
.	TRBV6-5	.	TRBJ2-7	CASSFTGGGYEQYF	TGTGCCAGCAGTTTTACAGGGGGGGGCTACGAGCAGTACTTC
.	TRBV2	TRBD2	TRBJ2-1	CARPLAESSYNEQFF	TGTGCCAGGCCTCTAGCGGAGAGCTCCTACAATGAGCAGTTCTTC
.	TRBV5-1	.	TRBJ2-7	CASSASLSEPHHEQYF	TGCGCCAGCAGTGCCTCCCTATCGGAGCCTCACCACGAGCAGTACTTC
.	TRBV10-1	TRBD2	TRBJ2-7	CASSESRGRARYEQYF	TGCGCCAGCAGTGAGTCGCGCGGGAGGGCCAGGTACGAGCAGTACTTC
once	TRBV6-4	TRBD2	TRBJ2-3	CASSAPLAGGPCTQYF	TGTGCCAGCAGTGCCCCTCTAGCGGGAGGGCCTTGTACGCAGTATTTT
few	TRBV9	TRBD2	TRBJ2-3	CASSAPGLAVGSTDTQYF	TGTGCCAGCAGCGCTCCGGGACTAGCGGTTGGCTCCACAGATACGCAGTATTTT
.	TRBV15	.	TRBJ1-2	CATSRGRGANYGYTF	TGTGCCACCAGCAGAGGGCGGGGGGCTAACTATGGCTACACCTTC
.	TRBV18	TRBD2	TRBJ2-7	CASSPAPAGGVRYEQYF	TGTGCCAGCTCACCGGCTCCTGCGGGAGGTGTTCGTTACGAGCAGTACTTC
few	TRBV28	TRBD1	TRBJ2-3	CASSDRDRLTDTQYF	TGTGCCAGCAGCGACCGGGACAGGCTCACAGATACGCAGTATTTT
.	TRBV11-3	TRBD1	TRBJ2-7	CASSFGQGARKEQYF	TGTGCCAGCAGCTTCGGACAGGGGGCACGAAAAGAGCAGTACTTC
few	TRBV27	TRBD1	TRBJ2-3	CASSPTGQGGPDTQYF	TGTGCCAGCAGTCCCACGGGACAGGGAGGCCCAGATACGCAGTATTTT
.	TRBV18	TRBD2	TRBJ2-1	CASSPIPPRLAGGLYNEQFF	TGTGCCAGCTCACCAATCCCACCCAGACTAGCGGGAGGCCTTTACAATGAGCAGTTCTTC
.	TRBV4-1	TRBD2	TRBJ2-1	CASSQDRRFRIPGGPLDEQFF	TGCGCCAGCAGCCAAGATCGCAGGTTTAGGATACCGGGAGGGCCCCTCGATGAGCAGTTCTTC
.	TRBV6-4	.	TRBJ2-7	CASSVEQLISYEQYF	TGTGCCAGCAGTGTGGAGCAGCTTATCTCCTACGAGCAGTACTTC
.	TRBV27	.	TRBJ2-1	CASSWQGSYNEQFF	TGTGCCAGCAGTTGGCAGGGAAGCTACAATGAGCAGTTCTTC
.	TRBV19	.	TRBJ1-4	CASSIGQTNEKLFF	TGTGCCAGTAGTATTGGGCAGACTAATGAAAAACTGTTTTTT
.	TRBV4-1	.	TRBJ2-2	CASSQDWVPRATGELFF	TGCGCCAGCAGCCAAGATTGGGTGCCCAGGGCCACCGGGGAGCTGTTTTTT
.	TRBV27	TRBD1	TRBJ2-5	CASSQGAGGRETQYF	TGTGCCAGCAGTCAGGGGGCAGGGGGCCGGGAGACCCAGTACTTC
.	TRBV28	.	TRBJ2-1	CASSLSTENEQFF	TGTGCCAGCAGCCTATCAACAGAAAATGAGCAGTTCTTC
.	TRBV10-3	TRBD1	TRBJ1-1	CAISAPGGFTEAFF	TGTGCCATCAGTGCTCCAGGGGGATTCACTGAAGCTTTCTTT
.	TRBV28	.	TRBJ2-7	CAGSHHYPRSSYEQYF	TGTGCCGGCAGCCACCACTACCCTAGGAGCTCCTACGAGCAGTACTTC
once	TRBV27	TRBD2	TRBJ2-7	CASSLWSSGRDSRAYEQYF	TGTGCCAGCAGTTTATGGTCTAGCGGCCGGGACTCCAGGGCATACGAGCAGTACTTC
.	TRBV4-2	.	TRBJ2-4	CASSQGSPVAKNIQYF	TGTGCCAGCAGCCAGGGCTCTCCTGTAGCCAAAAACATTCAGTACTTC
few	TRBV19	.	TRBJ2-4	CASSTSDRNIQYF	TGTGCCAGTAGTACCTCGGACAGAAACATTCAGTACTTC
few	TRBV4-1	TRBD1	TRBJ1-5	CASSQGQGRNQPQHF	TGCGCCAGCAGCCAAGGACAGGGCCGAAATCAGCCCCAGCATTTT
few	TRBV29-1	TRBD1	TRBJ2-7	CSVVTGESYEQYF	TGCAGCGTTGTGACAGGGGAGTCCTACGAGCAGTACTTC
.	TRBV15	TRBD2	TRBJ2-3	CATSRDPSGKSDTQYF	TGTGCCACCAGCAGAGACCCTAGCGGGAAATCAGATACGCAGTATTTT
.	TRBV18	TRBD1	TRBJ1-5	CASSSDRGEPQHF	TGTGCCAGCTCATCGGACAGGGGGGAGCCCCAGCATTTT
.	TRBV5-1	TRBD1	TRBJ2-2	CASSSLDRGPNTGELFF	TGCGCCAGCAGCTCACTTGACAGGGGGCCGAACACCGGGGAGCTGTTTTTT
once	TRBV18	.	TRBJ1-1	CASSPPEGVGTEAFF	TGTGCCAGCTCACCACCGGAGGGAGTGGGCACTGAAGCTTTCTTT
.	TRBV10-1	.	TRBJ2-3	CASSYDSGPDTQYF	TGCGCCAGCAGTTACGACTCGGGTCCGGATACGCAGTATTTT
.	TRBV4-1	.	TRBJ2-4	CASSQVGSRITKNIQYF	TGCGCCAGCAGCCAAGTCGGTAGCCGAATCACAAAAAACATTCAGTACTTC
.	TRBV5-1	.	TRBJ2-2	CASSLAEVFTGELFF	TGCGCCAGCAGCTTGGCCGAGGTGTTCACCGGGGAGCTGTTTTTT
.	TRBV5-5	.	TRBJ2-1	CASSLKVPEKDEQFF	TGTGCCAGCAGCTTAAAGGTCCCGGAGAAGGATGAGCAGTTCTTC
.	TRBV7-9	TRBD2	TRBJ2-7	CASSSLPSGDSYEQYF	TGTGCCAGCAGCTCCCTTCCTAGCGGGGACTCCTACGAGCAGTACTTC
few	TRBV15	TRBD1	TRBJ2-2	CATSSNRGFGTGELFF	TGTGCCACCAGCAGCAACAGGGGTTTCGGCACCGGGGAGCTGTTTTTT
.	TRBV5-6	.	TRBJ2-7	CASSLAAVAGPREYEQYF	TGTGCCAGCAGCTTGGCTGCGGTTGCCGGGCCGAGGGAGTACGAGCAGTACTTC
.	TRBV18	TRBD2	TRBJ2-7	CASSPPEQRTSGRVRYEQYF	TGTGCCAGCTCACCACCGGAGCAGAGGACTAGCGGGAGAGTTCGGTACGAGCAGTACTTC
.	TRBV7-9	.	TRBJ1-1	CASSLPRGRVNTEAFF	TGTGCCAGCAGCCTCCCCAGGGGCAGGGTGAACACTGAAGCTTTCTTT
.	TRBV28	TRBD1	TRBJ2-4	CASSPLGQGGAKNIQYF	TGTGCCAGCAGCCCCCTGGGACAGGGTGGAGCCAAAAACATTCAGTACTTC
few	TRBV10-3	TRBD2	TRBJ2-1	CAISSPPGGVLNEQFF	TGTGCCATCAGTTCCCCCCCGGGAGGTGTTCTCAATGAGCAGTTCTTC
.	TRBV9	.	TRBJ2-1	CASSFGVGRDNEQFF	TGTGCCAGCAGCTTTGGTGTGGGGCGAGACAATGAGCAGTTCTTC
once	TRBV27	.	TRBJ2-3	CASSLRRGDTQYF	TGTGCCAGCAGTTTACGTAGGGGGGATACGCAGTATTTT
.	TRBV27	.	TRBJ2-3	CASSLQGGFTDTQYF	TGTGCCAGCAGCCTACAGGGGGGGTTCACAGATACGCAGTATTTT